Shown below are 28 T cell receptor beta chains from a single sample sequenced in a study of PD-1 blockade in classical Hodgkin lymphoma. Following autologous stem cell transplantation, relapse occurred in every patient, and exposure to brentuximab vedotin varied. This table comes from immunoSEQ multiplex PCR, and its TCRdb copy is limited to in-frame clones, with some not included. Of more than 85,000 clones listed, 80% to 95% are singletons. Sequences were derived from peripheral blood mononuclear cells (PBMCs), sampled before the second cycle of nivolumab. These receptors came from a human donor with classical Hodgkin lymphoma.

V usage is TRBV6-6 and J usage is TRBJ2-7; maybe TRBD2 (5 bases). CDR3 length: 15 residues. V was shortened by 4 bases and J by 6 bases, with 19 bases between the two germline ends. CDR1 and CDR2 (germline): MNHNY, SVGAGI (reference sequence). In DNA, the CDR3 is TGTGCCAGCAGTTTGTCGAGGTCGGGGTCCGCCGAGCAGTACTTC. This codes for CASSLSRSGSAEQYF.

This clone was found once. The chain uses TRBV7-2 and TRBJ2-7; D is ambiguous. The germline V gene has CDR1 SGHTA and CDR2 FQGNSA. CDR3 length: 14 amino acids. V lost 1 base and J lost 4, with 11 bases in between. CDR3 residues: CASSLDLHRYEQYF. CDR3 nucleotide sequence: TGTGCCAGCAGCTTAGATTTGCACAGATACGAGCAGTACTTC.

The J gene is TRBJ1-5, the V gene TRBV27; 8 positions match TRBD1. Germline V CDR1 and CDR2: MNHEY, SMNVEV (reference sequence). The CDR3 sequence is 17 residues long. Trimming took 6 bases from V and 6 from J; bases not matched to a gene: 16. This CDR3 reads CASSWGAGGFYFQPQHF. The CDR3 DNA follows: TGTGCCAGCAGCTGGGGGGCAGGGGGCTTTTACTTTCAGCCCCAGCATTTT.

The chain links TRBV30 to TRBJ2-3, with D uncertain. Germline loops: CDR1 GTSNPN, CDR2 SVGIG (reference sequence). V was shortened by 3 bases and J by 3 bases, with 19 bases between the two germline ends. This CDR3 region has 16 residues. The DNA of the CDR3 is TGTGCCTGGAGGAGACGGACCCAAAGGGTAACAGATACGCAGTATTTT. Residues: CAWRRRTQRVTDTQYF.

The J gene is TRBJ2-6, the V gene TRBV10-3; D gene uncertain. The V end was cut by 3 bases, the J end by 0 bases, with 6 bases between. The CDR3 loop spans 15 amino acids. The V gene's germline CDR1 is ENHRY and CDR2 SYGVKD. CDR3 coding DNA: TGTGCCATCAGTGACTCCGCCTCTGGGGCCAACGTCCTGACTTTC. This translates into CAISDSASGANVLTF.

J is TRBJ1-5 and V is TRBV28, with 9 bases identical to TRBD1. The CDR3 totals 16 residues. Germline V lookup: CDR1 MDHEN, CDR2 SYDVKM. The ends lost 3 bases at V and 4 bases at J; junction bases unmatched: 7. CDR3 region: CASSFPGTGRNQPQHF. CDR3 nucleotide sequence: TGTGCCAGCAGTTTCCCCGGGACAGGGCGGAATCAGCCCCAGCATTTT.

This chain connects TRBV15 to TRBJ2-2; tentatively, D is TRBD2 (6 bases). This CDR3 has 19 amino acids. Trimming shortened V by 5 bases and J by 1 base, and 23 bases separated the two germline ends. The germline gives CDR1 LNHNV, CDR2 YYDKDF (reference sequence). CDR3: CATSRRQSRGGMNTGELFF. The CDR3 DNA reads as TGTGCCACCAGCCGCAGGCAGAGCAGAGGAGGGATGAACACCGGGGAGCTGTTTTTT.

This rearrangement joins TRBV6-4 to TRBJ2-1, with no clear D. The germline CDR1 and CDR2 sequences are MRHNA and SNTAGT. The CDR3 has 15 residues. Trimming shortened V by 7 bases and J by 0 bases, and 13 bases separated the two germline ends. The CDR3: CASKTSASSYNEQFF. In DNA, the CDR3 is TGTGCCAGCAAGACCAGCGCGAGCTCCTACAATGAGCAGTTCTTC.

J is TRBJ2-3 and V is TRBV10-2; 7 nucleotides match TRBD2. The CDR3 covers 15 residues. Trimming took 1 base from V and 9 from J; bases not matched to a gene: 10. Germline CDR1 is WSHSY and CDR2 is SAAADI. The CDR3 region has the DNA TGCGCCAGCAGTGAGTGGCGGGAGACCCCCCGGACGCAGTATTTT. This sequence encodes CASSEWRETPRTQYF.

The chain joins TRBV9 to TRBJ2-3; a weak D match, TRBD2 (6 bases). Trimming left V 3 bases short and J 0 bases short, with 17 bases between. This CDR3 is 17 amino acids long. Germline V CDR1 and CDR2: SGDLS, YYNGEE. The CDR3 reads CASSARFQRVSTDTQYF. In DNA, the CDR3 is TGTGCCAGCAGCGCTCGTTTCCAGCGGGTTAGCACAGATACGCAGTATTTT.

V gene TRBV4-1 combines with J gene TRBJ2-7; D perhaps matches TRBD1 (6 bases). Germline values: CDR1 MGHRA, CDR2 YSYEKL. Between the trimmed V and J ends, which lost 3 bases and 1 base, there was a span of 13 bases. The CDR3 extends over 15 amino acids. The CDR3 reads CASSQPTGGSYEQYF. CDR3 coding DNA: TGCGCCAGCAGCCAGCCGACAGGAGGTTCCTACGAGCAGTACTTC.

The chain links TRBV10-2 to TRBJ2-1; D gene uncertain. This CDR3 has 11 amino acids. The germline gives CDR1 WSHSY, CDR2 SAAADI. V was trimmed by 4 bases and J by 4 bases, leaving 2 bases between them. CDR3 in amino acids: CASSAYNEQFF. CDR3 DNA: TGCGCCAGCAGTGCATACAATGAGCAGTTCTTC.

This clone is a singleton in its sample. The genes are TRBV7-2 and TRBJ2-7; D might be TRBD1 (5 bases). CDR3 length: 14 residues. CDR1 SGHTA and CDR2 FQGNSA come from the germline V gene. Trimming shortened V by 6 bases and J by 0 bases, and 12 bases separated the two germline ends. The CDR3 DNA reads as TGTGCCAGCAGAAACCCACAGGCCTCCTACGAGCAGTACTTC. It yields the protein CASRNPQASYEQYF.

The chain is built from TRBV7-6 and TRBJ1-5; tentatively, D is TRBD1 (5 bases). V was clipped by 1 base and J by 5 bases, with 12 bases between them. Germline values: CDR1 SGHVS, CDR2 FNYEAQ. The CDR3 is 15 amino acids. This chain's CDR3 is CASSLGTGPDQPQHF. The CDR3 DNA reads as TGTGCCAGCAGCTTAGGGACGGGGCCCGATCAGCCCCAGCATTTT.

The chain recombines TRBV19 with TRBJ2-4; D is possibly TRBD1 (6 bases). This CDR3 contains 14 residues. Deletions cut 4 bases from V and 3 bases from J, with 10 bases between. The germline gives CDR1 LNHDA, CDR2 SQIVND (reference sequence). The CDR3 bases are TGTGCCAGTAGTAACCAGGGGAGCAAAAACATTCAGTACTTC. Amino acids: CASSNQGSKNIQYF. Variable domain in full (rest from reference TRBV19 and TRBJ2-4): DGGITQSPKYLFRKEGQNVTLSCEQNLNHDAMYWYRQDPGQGLRLIYYSQIVNDFQKGDIAEGYSVSREKKESFPLTVTSAQKNPTAFYLCASSNQGSKNIQYFGAGTRLSVL.

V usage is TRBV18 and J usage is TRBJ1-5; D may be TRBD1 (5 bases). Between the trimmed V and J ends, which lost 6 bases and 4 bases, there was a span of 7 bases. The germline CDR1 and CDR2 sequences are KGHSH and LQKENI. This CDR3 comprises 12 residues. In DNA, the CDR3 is TGTGCCAGCTCGACAGCTAATCAGCCCCAGCATTTT. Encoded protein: CASSTANQPQHF.

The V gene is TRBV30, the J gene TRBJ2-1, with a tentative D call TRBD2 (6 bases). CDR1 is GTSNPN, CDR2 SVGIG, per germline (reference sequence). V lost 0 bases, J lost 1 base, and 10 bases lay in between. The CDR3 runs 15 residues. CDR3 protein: CAWSVGEVSYNEQFF. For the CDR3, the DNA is TGTGCCTGGAGTGTTGGGGAGGTTTCCTACAATGAGCAGTTCTTC.

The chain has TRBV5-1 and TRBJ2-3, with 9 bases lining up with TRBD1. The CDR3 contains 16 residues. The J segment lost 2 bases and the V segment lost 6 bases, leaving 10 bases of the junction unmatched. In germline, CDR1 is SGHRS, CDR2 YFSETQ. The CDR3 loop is CASTLRTGDFTDTQYF. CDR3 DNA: TGCGCCAGCACCTTAAGGACAGGGGACTTCACAGATACGCAGTATTTT.

DNA of the CDR3: TGTGCCTGGAGGGGAGCTGGAGGGATTAGCAATCAGCCCCAGCATTTT. Its protein product is CAWRGAGGISNQPQHF. The chain links TRBV30 to TRBJ1-5, with unresolved D. The CDR3 has 16 amino acids. The V end lost 3 bases, the J end lost 0 bases, and 15 bases lay between the germline ends. Germline CDR1 is GTSNPN and CDR2 is SVGIG (reference sequence).

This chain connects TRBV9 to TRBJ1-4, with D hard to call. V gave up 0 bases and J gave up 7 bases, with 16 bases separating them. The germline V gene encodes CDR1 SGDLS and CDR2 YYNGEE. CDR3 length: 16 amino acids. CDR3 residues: CASSVGLVRGGEKLFF. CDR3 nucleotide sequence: TGTGCCAGCAGCGTAGGTCTCGTGCGGGGTGGTGAAAAACTGTTTTTT.

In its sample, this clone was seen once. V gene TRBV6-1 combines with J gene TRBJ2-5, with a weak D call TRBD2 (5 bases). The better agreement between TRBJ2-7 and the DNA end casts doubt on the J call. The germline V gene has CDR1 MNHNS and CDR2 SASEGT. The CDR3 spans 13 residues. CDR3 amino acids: CASGRGSHYEQYF. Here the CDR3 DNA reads TGTGCCAGCGGTCGGGGATCGCACTACGAGCAGTACTTC.

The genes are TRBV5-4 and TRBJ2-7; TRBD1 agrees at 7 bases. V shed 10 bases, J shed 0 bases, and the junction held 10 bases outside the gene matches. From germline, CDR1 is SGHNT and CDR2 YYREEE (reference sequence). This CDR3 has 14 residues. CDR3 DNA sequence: TGTGCCGTGAGGGGGCAGGCCTCCTCCTACGAGCAGTACTTC. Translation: CAVRGQASSYEQYF.

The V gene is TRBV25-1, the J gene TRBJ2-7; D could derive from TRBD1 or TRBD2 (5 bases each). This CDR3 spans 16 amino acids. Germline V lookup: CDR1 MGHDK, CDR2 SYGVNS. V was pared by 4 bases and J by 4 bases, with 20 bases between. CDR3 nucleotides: TGTGCCAGCAGTGCCCCCTGGGTGAGGGGTGGTTACGAGCAGTACTTC. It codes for CASSAPWVRGGYEQYF.

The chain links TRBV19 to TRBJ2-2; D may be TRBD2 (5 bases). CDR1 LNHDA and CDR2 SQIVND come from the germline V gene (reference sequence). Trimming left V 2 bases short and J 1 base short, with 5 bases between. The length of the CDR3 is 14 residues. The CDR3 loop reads CASSIRENTGELFF. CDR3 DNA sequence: TGTGCCAGTAGTATACGGGAGAACACCGGGGAGCTGTTTTTT.

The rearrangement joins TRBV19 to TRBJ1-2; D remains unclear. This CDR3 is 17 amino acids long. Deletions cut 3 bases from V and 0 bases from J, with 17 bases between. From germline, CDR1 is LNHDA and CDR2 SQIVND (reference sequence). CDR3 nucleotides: TGTGCCAGTAGTATTTCTCTTCGTCCCGTCGCTAACTATGGCTACACCTTC. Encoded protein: CASSISLRPVANYGYTF.

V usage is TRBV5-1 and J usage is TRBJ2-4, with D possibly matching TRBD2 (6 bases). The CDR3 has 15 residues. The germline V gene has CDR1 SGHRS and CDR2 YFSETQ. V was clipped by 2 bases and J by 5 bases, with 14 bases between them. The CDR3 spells CASSFPGAGENIQYF. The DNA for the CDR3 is TGCGCCAGCAGCTTTCCGGGAGCTGGCGAAAACATTCAGTACTTC.

The CDR3 loop is CASSLRSGGYNEQFF. The CDR3 DNA sequence: TGTGCCAGCAGCTTAAGGTCGGGAGGGTACAATGAGCAGTTCTTC. This chain links TRBV7-3 with TRBJ2-1; 8 nucleotides align to TRBD2. Germline V gene sequence: CDR1 SGHTA, CDR2 FQGTGA. The CDR3 extends over 15 amino acids. With V trimmed by 1 base and J by 4 bases, 3 bases remained unmatched.

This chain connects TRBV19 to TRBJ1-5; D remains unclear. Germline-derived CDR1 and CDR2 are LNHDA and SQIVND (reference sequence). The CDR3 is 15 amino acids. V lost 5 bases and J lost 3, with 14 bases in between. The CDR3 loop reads CASSFGIRNNQPQHF. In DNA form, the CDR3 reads TGTGCCAGTAGTTTCGGGATTCGAAACAATCAGCCCCAGCATTTT.